The present T cell receptor (beta chain) was sequenced within a study of T cell repertoires in cytomegalovirus infection. TCRdb used MiXCR to reprocess the reads, holding one entry per CDR3 protein. The table shows some 280,000 distinct CDR3 sequences, with approximately 15% occurring only once. Note on this clonotype: Its antigen is currently unknown.

Regarding the study as a whole: Cumulative public TCR beta family frequency identified CMV carriers with the relevant HLA.

Germline-derived CDR1 and CDR2 are MDHEN and SYDVKM. The CDR3 has 16 residues. Trimming cost V 3 bases and J 0 bases, with 11 bases left between them. The sequenced sample was PBMCs. The chain recombines TRBV28 with TRBJ2-2; a possible D gene is TRBD2 (5 bases). This clonotype was sampled from a human donor in good health (CMV status not recorded). Some clones in this sample may be carry-over from other donors' samples. The CDR3 loop is CASSFEGTTNTGELFF. Written as DNA, the CDR3 is TGTGCCAGCAGTTTTGAGGGAACGACGAACACCGGGGAGCTGTTTTTT.